The present T cell receptor (beta chain) was sequenced within a study of blood T cell repertoires in COVID-19. The overall study: Sites in the United States, Italy and Spain provided acute and convalescent COVID-19 samples.

The method was immunoSEQ multiplex PCR; TCRdb's version includes in-frame clones alone and lacks a portion of them. Of under 200,000 clones in the sample, roughly 90% were seen once. Living in about two dozen US areas, the participants were between roughly 18 and 90 years of age. The clonotype comes from a woman aged 18-35 years who had recovered from COVID-19. Specimen: PBMCs or T cells enriched from blood (not recorded which).

CDR3 loop: CAWVPRLSGNTIYF. In nucleotides, the CDR3 is TGTGCCTGGGTTCCTCGACTGTCTGGAAACACCATATATTTT. J is TRBJ1-3 and V is TRBV30, with D unresolved. CDR3 size: 14 residues. The germline V gene has CDR1 GTSNPN and CDR2 SVGIG (reference sequence). Deletions cut 5 bases from V and 1 base from J, with 12 bases between.